This T cell receptor (beta chain) was recovered during a study of technical replicates of blood from four donors. Looked up from germline, CDR1 is SNHLY and CDR2 is FYNNEI. The CDR3 spans 15 residues. J lost 7 bases, V lost 6 bases, and 11 bases had no gene match. Assay: immunoSEQ multiplex PCR; the TCRdb copy retains only in-frame clones and omits some. The sample lists about 88,000 clones, approximately 94% occurring once. This sequence joins TRBV2 and TRBJ2-3, with 9 bases aligning to TRBD1. This receptor was obtained from a human donor in good health. The sequenced material came from T cells isolated from PBMCs. The CDR3 DNA reads TGTGCCAGCAGCGTGGGACAGGGATACGGGAATACGCAGTATTTT. It yields the protein CASSVGQGYGNTQYF. Together with reference TRBV2 and TRBJ2-3, the CDR3 gives the full variable domain: EPEVTQTPSHQVTQMGQEVILRCVPISNHLYFYWYRQILGQKVEFLVSFYNNEISEKSEIFDDQFSVERPDGSNFTLKIRSTKLEDSAMYFCASSVGQGYGNTQYFGPGTRLTVL.